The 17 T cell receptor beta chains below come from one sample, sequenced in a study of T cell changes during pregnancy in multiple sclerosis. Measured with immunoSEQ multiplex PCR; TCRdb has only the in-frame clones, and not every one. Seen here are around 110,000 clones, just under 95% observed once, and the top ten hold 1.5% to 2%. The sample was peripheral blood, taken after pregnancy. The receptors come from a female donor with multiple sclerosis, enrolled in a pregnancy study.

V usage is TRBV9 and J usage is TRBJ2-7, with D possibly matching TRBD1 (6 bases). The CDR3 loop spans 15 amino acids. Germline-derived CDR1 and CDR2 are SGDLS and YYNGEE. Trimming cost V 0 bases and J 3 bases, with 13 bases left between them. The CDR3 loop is CASSVGGQGFYEQYF. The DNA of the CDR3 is TGTGCCAGCAGCGTAGGGGGGCAGGGGTTCTACGAGCAGTACTTC.

In nucleotides, the CDR3 is TGTGCCAGCACGGGGGGACTTACCACAGATACGCAGTATTTT. Protein product: CASTGGLTTDTQYF. V gene TRBV9 combines with J gene TRBJ2-3; 7 bases map to TRBD2. The CDR3 is 14 amino acids. The junction had 6 bases not matched to a gene; V was cut back by 6 bases and J by 2 bases. From germline, CDR1 is SGDLS and CDR2 YYNGEE.

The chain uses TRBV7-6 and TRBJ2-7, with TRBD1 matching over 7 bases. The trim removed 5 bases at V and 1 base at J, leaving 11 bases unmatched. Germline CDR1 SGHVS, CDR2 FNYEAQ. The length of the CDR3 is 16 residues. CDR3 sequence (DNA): TGTGCCAGCAGCCCGATCACCGGGACAGCTTCCTACGAGCAGTACTTC. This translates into CASSPITGTASYEQYF.

The CDR3 reads CASSLRISAGTHRYEQYF. The CDR3 DNA is TGTGCCAGCAGCTTAAGAATATCGGCAGGCACCCATAGGTACGAGCAGTACTTC. V usage is TRBV11-2 and J usage is TRBJ2-7; D ambiguous. Germline V gene data show CDR1 as SGHAT and CDR2 as FQNNGV. CDR3 length: 18 amino acids. Trimming took 2 bases from V and 4 from J, leaving 24 bases between them.

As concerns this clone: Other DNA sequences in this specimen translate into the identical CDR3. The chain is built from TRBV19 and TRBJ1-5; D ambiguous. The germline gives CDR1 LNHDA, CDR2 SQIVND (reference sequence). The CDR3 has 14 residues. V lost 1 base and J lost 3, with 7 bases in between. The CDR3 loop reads CASSIGADNQPQHF. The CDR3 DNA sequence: TGTGCCAGTAGTATAGGGGCAGACAATCAGCCCCAGCATTTT.

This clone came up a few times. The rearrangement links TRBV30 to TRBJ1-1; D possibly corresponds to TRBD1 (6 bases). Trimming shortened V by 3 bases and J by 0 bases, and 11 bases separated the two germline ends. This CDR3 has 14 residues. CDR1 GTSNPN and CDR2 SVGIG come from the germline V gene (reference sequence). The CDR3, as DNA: TGTGCCTGGAGCGTGGGACACCTGAACACTGAAGCTTTCTTT. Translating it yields CAWSVGHLNTEAFF.

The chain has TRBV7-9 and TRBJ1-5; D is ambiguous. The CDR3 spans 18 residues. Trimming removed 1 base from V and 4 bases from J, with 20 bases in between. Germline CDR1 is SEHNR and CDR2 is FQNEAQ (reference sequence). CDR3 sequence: CASSLVLGVVHPNQPQHF. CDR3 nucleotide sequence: TGTGCCAGCAGCTTAGTTTTAGGAGTGGTCCACCCAAATCAGCCCCAGCATTTT.

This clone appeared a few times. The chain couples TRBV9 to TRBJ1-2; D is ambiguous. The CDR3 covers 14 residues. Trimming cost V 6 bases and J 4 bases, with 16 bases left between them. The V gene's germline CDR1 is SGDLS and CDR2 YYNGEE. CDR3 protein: CASTEGPGGYGYTF. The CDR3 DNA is TGTGCCAGCACCGAGGGCCCGGGTGGCTATGGCTACACCTTC.

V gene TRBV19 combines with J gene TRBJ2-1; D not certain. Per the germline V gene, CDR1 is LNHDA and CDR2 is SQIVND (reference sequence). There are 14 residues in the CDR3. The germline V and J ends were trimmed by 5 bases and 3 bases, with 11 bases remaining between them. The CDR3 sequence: CASSFRHGYNEQFF. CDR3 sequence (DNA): TGTGCCAGTAGTTTCCGACACGGCTACAATGAGCAGTTCTTC.

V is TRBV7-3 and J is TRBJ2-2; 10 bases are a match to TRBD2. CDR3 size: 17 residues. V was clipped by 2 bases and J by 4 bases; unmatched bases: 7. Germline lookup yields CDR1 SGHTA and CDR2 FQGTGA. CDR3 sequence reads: CASSLDSGGVVTGELFF. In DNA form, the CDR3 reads TGTGCCAGCAGCTTAGACAGCGGGGGGGTTGTCACCGGGGAGCTGTTTTTT. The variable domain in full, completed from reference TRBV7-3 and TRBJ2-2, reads GAGVSQTPSNKVTEKGKYVELRCDPISGHTALYWYRQSLGQGPEFLIYFQGTGAADDSGLPNDRFFAVRPEGSVSTLKIQRTERGDSAVYLCASSLDSGGVVTGELFFGEGSRLTVL.

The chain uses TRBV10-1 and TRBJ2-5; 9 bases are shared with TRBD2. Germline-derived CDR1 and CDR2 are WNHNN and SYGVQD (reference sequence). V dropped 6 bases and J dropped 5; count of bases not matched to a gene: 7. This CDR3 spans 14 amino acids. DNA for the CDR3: TGCGCCAGCAGCCCCGGGACTAGCTTCGAGACCCAGTACTTC. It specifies CASSPGTSFETQYF.

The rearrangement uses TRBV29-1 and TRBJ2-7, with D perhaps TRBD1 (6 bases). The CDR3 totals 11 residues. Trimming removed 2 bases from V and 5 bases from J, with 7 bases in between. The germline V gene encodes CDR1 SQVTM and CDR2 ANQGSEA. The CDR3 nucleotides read TGCAGCGTTGAAAGGGGGAACGAGCAGTACTTC. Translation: CSVERGNEQYF.

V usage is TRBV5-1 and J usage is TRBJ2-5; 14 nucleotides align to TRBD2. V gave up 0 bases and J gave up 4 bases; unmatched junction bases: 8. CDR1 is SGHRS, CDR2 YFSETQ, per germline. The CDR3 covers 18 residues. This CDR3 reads CASSLVHSTSGRGETQYF. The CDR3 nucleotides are TGCGCCAGCAGCTTGGTTCATTCGACTAGCGGGAGGGGAGAGACCCAGTACTTC.

CDR3 bases: TGCGCCAGCAGCTTGGCCACAGGGACAAGAGATACGCAGTATTTT. Translation: CASSLATGTRDTQYF. The chain uses TRBV5-1 and TRBJ2-3, with D perhaps TRBD1 (6 bases). The CDR3 consists of 15 residues. Trimming took 0 bases from V and 5 from J, leaving 13 bases between them. Germline lookup yields CDR1 SGHRS and CDR2 YFSETQ.

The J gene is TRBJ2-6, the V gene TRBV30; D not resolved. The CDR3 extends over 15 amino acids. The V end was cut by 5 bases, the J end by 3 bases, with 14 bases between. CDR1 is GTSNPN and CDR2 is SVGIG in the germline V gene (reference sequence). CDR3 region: CAWASRGYGANVLTF. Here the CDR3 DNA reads TGTGCCTGGGCCTCGAGAGGTTATGGGGCCAACGTCCTGACTTTC.

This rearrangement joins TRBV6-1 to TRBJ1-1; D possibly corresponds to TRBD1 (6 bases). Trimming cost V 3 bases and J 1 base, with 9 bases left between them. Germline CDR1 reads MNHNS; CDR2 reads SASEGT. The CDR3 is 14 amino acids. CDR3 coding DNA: TGTGCCAGCAGTGAGAAACAGGGGAACACTGAAGCTTTCTTT. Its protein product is CASSEKQGNTEAFF.

The CDR3 DNA reads as TGTGCCAGCAGCTCTCCGGGACTAGCCTACAATGAGCAGTTCTTC. It yields the protein CASSSPGLAYNEQFF. The genes are TRBV5-5 and TRBJ2-1; TRBD2 matches 8 bases. Germline lookup yields CDR1 SGHKS and CDR2 YYEKEE (reference sequence). V lost 3 bases, J lost 2 bases, and 4 bases stayed unmatched. The length of the CDR3 is 15 residues.